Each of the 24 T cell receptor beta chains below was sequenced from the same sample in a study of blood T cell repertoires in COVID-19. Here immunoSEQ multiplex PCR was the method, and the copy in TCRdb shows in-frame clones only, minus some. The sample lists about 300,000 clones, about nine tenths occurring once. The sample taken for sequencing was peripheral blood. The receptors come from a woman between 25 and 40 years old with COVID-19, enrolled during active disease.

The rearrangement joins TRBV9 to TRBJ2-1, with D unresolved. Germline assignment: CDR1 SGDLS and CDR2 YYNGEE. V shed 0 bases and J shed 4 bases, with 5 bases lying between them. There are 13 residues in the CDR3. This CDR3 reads CASSVVPYNEQFF. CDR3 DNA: TGTGCCAGCAGCGTAGTCCCTTACAATGAGCAGTTCTTC.

DNA of the CDR3: TGTGCCAGCAGTTACCCGGACTTGCAAGAGACCCAGTACTTC. Translation: CASSYPDLQETQYF. This chain joins TRBV6-2 or TRBV6-3 and TRBJ2-5; TRBD2 might be the D (5 bases). The CDR3 totals 14 residues. The germline V gene has CDR1 MNHEY and CDR2 SVGEGT. V gave up 2 bases and J gave up 2 bases, with 9 bases separating them.

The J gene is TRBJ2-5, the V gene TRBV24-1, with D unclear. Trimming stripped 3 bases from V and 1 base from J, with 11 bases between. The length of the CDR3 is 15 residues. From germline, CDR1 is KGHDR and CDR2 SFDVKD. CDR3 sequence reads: CATSDPGVRQETQYF. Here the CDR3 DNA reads TGTGCCACCAGTGATCCCGGAGTCCGCCAAGAGACCCAGTACTTC.

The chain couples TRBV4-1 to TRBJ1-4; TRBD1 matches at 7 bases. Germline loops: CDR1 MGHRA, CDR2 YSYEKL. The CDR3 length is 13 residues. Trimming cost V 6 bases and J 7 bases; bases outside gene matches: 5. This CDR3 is CASSRGRGEKLFF. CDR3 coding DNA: TGCGCCAGCAGTAGGGGGCGCGGTGAAAAACTGTTTTTT.

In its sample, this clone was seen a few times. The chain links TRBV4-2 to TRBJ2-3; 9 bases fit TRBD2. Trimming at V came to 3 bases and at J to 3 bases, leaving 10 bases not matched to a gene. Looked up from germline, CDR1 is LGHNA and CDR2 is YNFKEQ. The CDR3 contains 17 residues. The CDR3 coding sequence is TGTGCCAGCAGCCACCAAGTAGAGCGGGGGGATACAGATACGCAGTATTTT. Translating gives CASSHQVERGDTDTQYF.

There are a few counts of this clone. CDR3 in DNA: TGTGCCAGCTCACCCCGGGGAGAGGAAAAACTGTTTTTT. Its protein is CASSPRGEEKLFF. The V gene is TRBV18, the J gene TRBJ1-4; D not resolved. The CDR3 sequence is 13 residues long. CDR1 and CDR2 from the germline V gene are KGHSH and LQKENI. V shed 3 bases and J shed 8 bases, with 10 bases lying between them.

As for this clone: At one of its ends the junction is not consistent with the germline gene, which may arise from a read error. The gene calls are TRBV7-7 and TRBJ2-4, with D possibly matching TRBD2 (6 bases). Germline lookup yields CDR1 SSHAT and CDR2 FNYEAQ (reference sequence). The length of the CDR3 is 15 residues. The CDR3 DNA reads TGTGCTAGCAGCTTAGCACGGGAGGCCAAAAACATTCAGTACTTC. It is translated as CASSLAREAKNIQYF. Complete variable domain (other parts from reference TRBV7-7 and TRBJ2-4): GAGVSQSPRYKVTKRGQDVTLRCDPISSHATLYWYQQALGQGPEFLTYFNYEAQPDKSGLPSDRFSAERPEGSISTLTIQRTEQRDSAMYRCASSLAREAKNIQYFGAGTRLSVL.

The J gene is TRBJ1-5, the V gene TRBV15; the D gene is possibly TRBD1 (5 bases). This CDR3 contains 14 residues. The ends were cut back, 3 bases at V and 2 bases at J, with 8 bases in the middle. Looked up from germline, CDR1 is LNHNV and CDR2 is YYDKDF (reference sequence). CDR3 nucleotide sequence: TGTGCCACCAGCAGTTCGGGGGGCAATCAGCCCCAGCATTTT. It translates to CATSSSGGNQPQHF.

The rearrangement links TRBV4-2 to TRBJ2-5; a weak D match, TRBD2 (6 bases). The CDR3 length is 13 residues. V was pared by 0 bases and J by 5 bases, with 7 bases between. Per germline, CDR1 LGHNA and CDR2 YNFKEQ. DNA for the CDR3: TGTGCCAGCAGCCAAGAGGCGGGGGAGACCCAGTACTTC. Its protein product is CASSQEAGETQYF.

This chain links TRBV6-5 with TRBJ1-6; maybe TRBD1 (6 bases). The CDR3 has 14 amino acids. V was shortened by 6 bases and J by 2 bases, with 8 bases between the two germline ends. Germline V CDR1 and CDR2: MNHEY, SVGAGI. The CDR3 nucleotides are TGTGCCAGCAGCCGGGACACCTATAATTCACCCCTCCACTTT. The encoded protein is CASSRDTYNSPLHF.

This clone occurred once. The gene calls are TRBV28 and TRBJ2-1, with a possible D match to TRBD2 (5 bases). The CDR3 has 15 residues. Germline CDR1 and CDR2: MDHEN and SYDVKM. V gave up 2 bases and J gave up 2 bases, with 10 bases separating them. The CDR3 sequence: CASSLTAAAYNEQFF. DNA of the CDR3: TGTGCCAGCAGTTTAACAGCGGCTGCCTACAATGAGCAGTTCTTC.

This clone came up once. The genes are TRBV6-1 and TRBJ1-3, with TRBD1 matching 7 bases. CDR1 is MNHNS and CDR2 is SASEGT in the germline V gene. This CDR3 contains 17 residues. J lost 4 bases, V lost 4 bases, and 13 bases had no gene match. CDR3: CASSGGFTGAKGNTIYF. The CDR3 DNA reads TGTGCCAGCAGTGGAGGGTTTACAGGGGCTAAAGGAAACACCATATATTTT.

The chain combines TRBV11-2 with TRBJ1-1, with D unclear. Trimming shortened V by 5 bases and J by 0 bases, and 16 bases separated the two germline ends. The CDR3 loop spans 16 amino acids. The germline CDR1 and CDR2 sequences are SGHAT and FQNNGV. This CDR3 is CASSVLSRDMNTEAFF. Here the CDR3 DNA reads TGTGCCAGCAGCGTACTTTCGAGGGATATGAACACTGAAGCTTTCTTT.

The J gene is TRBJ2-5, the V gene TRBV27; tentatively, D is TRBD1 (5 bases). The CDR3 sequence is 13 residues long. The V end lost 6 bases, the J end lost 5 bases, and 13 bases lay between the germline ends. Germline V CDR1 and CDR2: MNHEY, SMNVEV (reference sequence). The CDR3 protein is CASRIGVEETQYF. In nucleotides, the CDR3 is TGTGCCAGCAGAATAGGGGTGGAGGAGACCCAGTACTTC.

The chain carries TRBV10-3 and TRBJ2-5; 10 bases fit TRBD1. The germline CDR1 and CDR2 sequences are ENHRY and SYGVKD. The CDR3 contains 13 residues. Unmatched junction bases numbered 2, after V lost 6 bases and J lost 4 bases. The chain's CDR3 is CAIRGDRGETQYF. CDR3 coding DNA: TGTGCCATCAGGGGGGACAGGGGAGAGACCCAGTACTTC.

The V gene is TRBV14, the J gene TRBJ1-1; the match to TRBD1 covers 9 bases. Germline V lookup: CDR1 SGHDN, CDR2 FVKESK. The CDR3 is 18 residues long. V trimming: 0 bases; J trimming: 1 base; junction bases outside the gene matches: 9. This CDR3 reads CASSQDVRDRAPNTEAFF. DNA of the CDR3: TGTGCCAGCAGCCAAGATGTCCGGGACAGGGCGCCGAACACTGAAGCTTTCTTT. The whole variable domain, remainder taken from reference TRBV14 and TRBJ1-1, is EAGVTQFPSHSVIEKGQTVTLRCDPISGHDNLYWYRRVMGKEIKFLLHFVKESKQDESGMPNNRFLAERTGGTYSTLKVQPAELEDSGVYFCASSQDVRDRAPNTEAFFGQGTRLTVV.

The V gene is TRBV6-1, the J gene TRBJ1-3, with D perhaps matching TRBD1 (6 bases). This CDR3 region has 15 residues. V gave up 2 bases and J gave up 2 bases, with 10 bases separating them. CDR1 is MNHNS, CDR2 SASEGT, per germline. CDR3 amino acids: CASSEIGQTGNTIYF. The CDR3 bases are TGTGCCAGCAGTGAAATTGGACAGACTGGAAACACCATATATTTT.

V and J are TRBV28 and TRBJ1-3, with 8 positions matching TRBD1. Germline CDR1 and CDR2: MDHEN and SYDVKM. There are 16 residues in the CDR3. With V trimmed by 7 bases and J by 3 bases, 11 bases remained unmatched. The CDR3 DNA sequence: TGTGCCAGCATCAGTGGGCCAGGGACAGGTGGAAACACCATATATTTT. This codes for CASISGPGTGGNTIYF.

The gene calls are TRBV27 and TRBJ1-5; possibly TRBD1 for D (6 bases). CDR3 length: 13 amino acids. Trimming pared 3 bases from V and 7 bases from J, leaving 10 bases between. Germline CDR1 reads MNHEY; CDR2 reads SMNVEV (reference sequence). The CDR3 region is CASSFLQGQPQHF. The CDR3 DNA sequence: TGTGCCAGCAGTTTTTTACAGGGACAGCCCCAGCATTTT.

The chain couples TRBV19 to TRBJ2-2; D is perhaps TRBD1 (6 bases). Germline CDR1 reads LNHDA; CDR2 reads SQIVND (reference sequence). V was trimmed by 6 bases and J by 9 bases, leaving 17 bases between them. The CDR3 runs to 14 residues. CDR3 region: CASSPRDTQRELFF. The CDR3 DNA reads TGTGCCAGTAGCCCCCGGGACACCCAACGGGAGCTGTTTTTT. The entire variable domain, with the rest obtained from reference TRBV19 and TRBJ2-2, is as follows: DGGITQSPKYLFRKEGQNVTLSCEQNLNHDAMYWYRQDPGQGLRLIYYSQIVNDFQKGDIAEGYSVSREKKESFPLTVTSAQKNPTAFYLCASSPRDTQRELFFGEGSRLTVL.

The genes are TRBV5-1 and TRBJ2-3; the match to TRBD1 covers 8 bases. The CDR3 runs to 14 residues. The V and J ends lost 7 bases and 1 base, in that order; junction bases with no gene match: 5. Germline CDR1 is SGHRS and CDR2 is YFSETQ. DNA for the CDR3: TGCGCCAGCCGTCCGGGACAGGGCACAGATACGCAGTATTTT. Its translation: CASRPGQGTDTQYF.

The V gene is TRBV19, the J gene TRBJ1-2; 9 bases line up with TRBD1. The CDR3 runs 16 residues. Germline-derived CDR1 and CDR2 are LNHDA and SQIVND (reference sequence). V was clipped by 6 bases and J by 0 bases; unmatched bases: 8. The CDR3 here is CASSPGQGVANYGYTF. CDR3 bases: TGTGCCAGTAGCCCGGGACAGGGTGTCGCTAACTATGGCTACACCTTC.

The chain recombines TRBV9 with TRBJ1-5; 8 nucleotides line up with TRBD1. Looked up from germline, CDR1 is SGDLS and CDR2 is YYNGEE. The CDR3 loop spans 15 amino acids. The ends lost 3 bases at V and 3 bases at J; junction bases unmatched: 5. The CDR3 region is CASSETGVANQPQHF. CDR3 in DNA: TGTGCCAGCAGCGAGACAGGGGTTGCCAATCAGCCCCAGCATTTT.

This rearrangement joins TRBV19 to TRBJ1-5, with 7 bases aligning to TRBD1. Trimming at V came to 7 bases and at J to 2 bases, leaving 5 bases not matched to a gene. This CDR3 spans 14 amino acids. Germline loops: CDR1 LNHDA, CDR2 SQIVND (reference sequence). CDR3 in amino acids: CASTRGDGNQPQHF. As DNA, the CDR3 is TGTGCCAGTACCAGGGGGGATGGCAATCAGCCCCAGCATTTT.